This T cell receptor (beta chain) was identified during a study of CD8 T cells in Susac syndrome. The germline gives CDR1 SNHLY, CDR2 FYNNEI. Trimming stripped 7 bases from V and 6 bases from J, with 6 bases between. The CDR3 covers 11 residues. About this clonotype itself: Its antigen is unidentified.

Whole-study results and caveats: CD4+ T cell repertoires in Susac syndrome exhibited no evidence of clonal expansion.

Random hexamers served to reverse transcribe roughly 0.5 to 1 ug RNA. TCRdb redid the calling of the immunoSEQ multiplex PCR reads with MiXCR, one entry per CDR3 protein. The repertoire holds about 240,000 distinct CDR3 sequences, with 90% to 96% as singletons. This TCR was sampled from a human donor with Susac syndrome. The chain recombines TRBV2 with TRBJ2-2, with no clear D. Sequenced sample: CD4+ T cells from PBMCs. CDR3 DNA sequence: TGTGCCAGCAAGAGCCCCGGGGAGCTGTTTTTT. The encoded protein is CASKSPGELFF.